This T cell receptor (beta chain) was recorded in a study of shared clonotypes between healthy human individuals. Study details: Ranging from 18 to 49 in age, donors were a couple of women and three men. Study-wide results and caveats: A handful of donors had 5% to 6% of their naive CD4 clonotypes in common. Larger estimated richness was generally seen in naive subsets than in memory subsets.

The assay was immunoSEQ multiplex PCR, and TCRdb's table has in-frame clones only and misses some. The sample lists approximately 2.1 million clones, more than 85% seen once, with about 0.39% in the top ten. Worth noting for this clone: Its target is unknown. Other DNA sequences from this sample encode an identical CDR3 as well.

The germline V gene encodes CDR1 GTSNPN and CDR2 SVGIG (reference sequence). V lost 0 bases and J lost 0, with 9 bases in between. The CDR3 is 15 residues long. The chain employs TRBV30 and TRBJ1-3, with D uncertain. The source of this sequence is a man between 18 and 35 years old in good health. Some clones in this sample may be carry-over from other donors' samples. The sequenced sample was naive CD4+ T cells from PBMCs. Subset defined: CD45RA+ positively selected. The CDR3 protein is CAWSVRRSSGNTIYF. The DNA of the CDR3 is TGTGCCTGGAGTGTCCGACGGAGCTCTGGAAACACCATATATTTT.